This T cell receptor beta chain was identified in a study of T cell responses to AZD1222 COVID-19 vaccine. The assay was immunoSEQ multiplex PCR, and TCRdb's table has in-frame clones only and misses some. The table has 150,000 to 200,000 clones, approximately 90% seen once; the top ten hold 25% to 30%. The CDR3 spans 11 residues. CDR1 is SNHLY and CDR2 is FYNNEI in the germline V gene. V lost 0 bases, J lost 15 bases, and 9 bases lay in between. The chain uses TRBV2 and TRBJ2-1; D gene ambiguous. The clonotype originates from an adult who received the AZD1222 COVID-19 vaccine. Specimen: peripheral blood, collected 28 days after the second AZD1222 dose. The DNA for the CDR3 is TGTGCCAGCAGTGAAGCGGGGTCCCGGTTCTTC. It encodes CASSEAGSRFF.